The TCR beta chain under discussion was sequenced for a study of CD8+ T cells in alopecia areata (dated by TCRdb to 2016 to 2019). For the study in its entirety: Treated patients were enrolled in an open-label pilot trial of oral tofacitinib, 5 to 10 mg twice daily, for moderate-to-severe alopecia areata. Scalp clonality was compared among normal scalp (n=4), patchy alopecia areata scalp (n=8), and alopecia totalis/universalis scalp (n=8). Scalp tissue and sorted CD4+ and CD8+ peripheral blood T cells from patchy and totalis/universalis alopecia areata patients and from healthy controls were covered by human TCRbeta sequencing. In treated patients, disease severity was measured using the SALT score, which gives the percentage of scalp surface area affected. To study T cell clonal expansion in alopecia areata, the researchers applied high-throughput TCRbeta sequencing to both the C3H/HeJ mouse model and human patients. Tofacitinib was administered for 6 to 18 months, and 6 months of follow-up off drug were then conducted to assess delayed response and recurrence. Amplification of TCRbeta CDR3 regions was done by immunoSEQ multiplex PCR using 35 Vbeta forward primers and 13 Jbeta reverse primers. RNA was extracted with the PAXgene miRNA kit for fixed scalp, the miRNeasy kit for PBMCs, and the RNeasy kit for mouse skin. Biopsies were taken from tofacitinib-treated patients at baseline and again at 4 and 24 weeks into treatment, and several of those patients also had a later scalp biopsy. Overall results and qualifications from the work: Because the treated cohort was small and had only one nonresponder, larger studies are needed to examine links between baseline CD8+ expansion and response. With tofacitinib, both scalp clonality and the number of expanded CD8+ clones among the top 100 scalp clones went down significantly. Higher clonality and more expanded CD8+ clones were observed in lesional scalp than in normal scalp, particularly in alopecia totalis/universalis, a finding suggestive of antigenic drive. During tofacitinib treatment, many expanded lesional clones stuck around in both scalp and blood, and this persistence may partly explain why relapse happens after treatment is stopped. Resident alphabeta T cells in normal human skin are also sequenced, complicating scalp TCR repertoire analysis, unlike mouse skin dominated by gammadelta T cells. Shared TCR sequences between patients were less evident than in mice, which may be partly attributable to HLA diversity in the patient population.

The time point label corresponds to: 4 weeks on oral tofacitinib. The treatment or condition label here, explained by the study, means: oral pan-JAK inhibitor, 5-10 mg twice daily. From alopecia areata patients, peripheral blood was collected along with lesional scalp punch biopsies. PBMCs were isolated by density centrifugation and stained for CD3, CD4 and CD8, after which CD4+ and CD8+ T cells were sorted on a FACSAria. Of note for this clone: This clone's antigen is unknown. Qualities for individual bases were not recorded, and no much larger clone is one base off.

Between the V and J ends, shortened by 0 bases and 2 bases respectively, the junction contains 15 bases. The cysteine opens and the phenylalanine closes a CDR3 of 16 amino acids. The read is trimmed to its CDR3 DNA, 48 bases read in frame from base 1. The germline V gene specifies SGHRS as CDR1 and YFSETQ as CDR2. The library was generated by the immunoSEQ multiplex PCR assay. RNA was extracted from all samples and reverse transcribed into cDNA as template for TCR sequencing. SuperScript III was used to make first-strand cDNA, primed with a 2:1 mix of oligo-dT and random hexamers. A synthetic immune receptor repertoire was used to gauge amplification bias, and whatever bias remained was removed computationally. Per the original workflow: Raw reads were preprocessed to remove errors, and CDR3 was defined by IMGT conventions from the conserved cysteine to phenylalanine. To get clonality, Shannon entropy was normalized by log2 of the number of productive unique TCRs and the result was subtracted from 1. Whether scalp clones were CD4 or CD8 was inferred by matching scalp TCRbeta sequences against CD4 and CD8 repertoires sorted from blood. In its TCRdb copy, this immuneACCESS table keeps in-frame sequences only and misses some clones. Where compared with another copy, unresolved V genes explain less than half of these, and the others have no known cause. The V and J calls and clone size come from that table; D and trimming were worked out from the DNA. The sample table lists 95,000 to 100,000 clones, roughly 64% of them with a count of one. Together, the top ten hold around 15% of the sample.

The V gene is TRBV5-1 and the J gene is TRBJ2-7; no D gene can be assigned with confidence. The receptor was isolated from a human donor with alopecia areata. The material sequenced was CD8+ T cells sorted from blood, taken at week 4, from a patient treated with tofacitinib. CDR3 loop: CASSLGRSIRAYEQYF. The DNA sequence is as follows: TGCGCCAGCAGCTTGGGTCGGAGTATTAGGGCCTACGAGCAGTACTTC.